One T cell receptor (beta chain) is described in this entry. Its specificity is not known. CDR1 is SGHAT and CDR2 is FQNNGV in the germline V gene. Trimming removed 4 bases at V and 5 bases at J, with 11 bases between. This CDR3 is 13 amino acids long. The data are from a study of T cell responses to AZD1222 COVID-19 vaccine. The study's findings and limits: Spike was spanned by vaccine-associated CD4 TCRs, which were dominant at 160-218 and 743-854. Receipt of two AZD1222 doses was followed by a rise in Spike-specific TCR breadth and depth.

Some clones are missing from TCRdb's copy, which holds only in-frame ones; the method was immunoSEQ multiplex PCR. This table has around 94,000 clones, over 75% appearing once. The sample was peripheral blood, taken on day 0 of AZD1222 vaccination. The chain uses TRBV11-2 and TRBJ1-1, with D perhaps TRBD1 (5 bases). This TCR derives from an adult in good health. Here the CDR3 DNA reads TGTGCCAGCAGCTCCGGTTGGGGGACTGAAGCTTTCTTT. Residues: CASSSGWGTEAFF.